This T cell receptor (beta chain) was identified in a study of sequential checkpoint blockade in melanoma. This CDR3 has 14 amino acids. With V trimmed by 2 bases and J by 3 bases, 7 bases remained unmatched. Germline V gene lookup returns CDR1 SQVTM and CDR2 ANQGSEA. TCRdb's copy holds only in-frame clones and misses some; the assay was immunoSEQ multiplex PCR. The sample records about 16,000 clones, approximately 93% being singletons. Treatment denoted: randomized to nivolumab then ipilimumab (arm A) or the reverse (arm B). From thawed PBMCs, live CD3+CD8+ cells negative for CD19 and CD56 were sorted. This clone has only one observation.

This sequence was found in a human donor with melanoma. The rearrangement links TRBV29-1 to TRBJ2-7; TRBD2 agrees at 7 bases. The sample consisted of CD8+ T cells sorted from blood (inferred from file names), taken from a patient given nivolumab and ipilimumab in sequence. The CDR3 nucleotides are TGCAGCGTTGAATTGGCGGGAGCACTCTACGAGCAGTACTTC. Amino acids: CSVELAGALYEQYF.